These T cell receptor beta chains were read from a single sample in a study of Ad26.COV2.S vaccination and SARS-CoV-2 variants. TCRdb keeps only in-frame clones here, not all; method: immunoSEQ multiplex PCR. The data show about 350,000 clones, about 88% seen once. Here the sequenced sample was peripheral blood, taken in a trial of Ad26.COV2.S vaccine versus placebo. The receptors come from a person aged 18-60 years who received the Ad26.COV2.S COVID-19 vaccine or a placebo. Both conserved end residues are part of each CDR3. Fields, in order: D gene, J gene, V gene, clone size, CDR3 DNA, CDR3 protein. A D gene is named only where the DNA matches it firmly. The listing skips clone size in some rows; elsewhere it reads once, few, many or a size class.

>TRBD1|TRBJ1-1|TRBV5-4|NA
TGTGCCAGCAGCCCAGTGGACAGGATGAACACTGAAGCTTTCTTT
CASSPVDRMNTEAFF
>NA|TRBJ1-3|TRBV5-6|once
TGTGCCAGCAAGCGGGGTTCTGGAAACACCATATATTTT
CASKRGSGNTIYF
>TRBD1|TRBJ1-5|TRBV28|few
TGTGCCAGCAGTCCCGGACAGGGGTATCAGCCCCAGCATTTT
CASSPGQGYQPQHF
>TRBD2|TRBJ2-7|TRBV30|NA
TGTGCCTGGACTCGGTGGGAGGGCAACGAGCAGTACTTC
CAWTRWEGNEQYF
>TRBD2|TRBJ2-1|TRBV7-3|NA
TGTGCCAGCAGCTCAAGCGGGACCGACTCCTACAATGAGCAGTTCTTC
CASSSSGTDSYNEQFF
>NA|TRBJ2-2|TRBV27|NA
TGTGCCAGCAGTCCAAACACCGGGGAGCTGTTTTTT
CASSPNTGELFF
>NA|TRBJ1-4|TRBV20-1|NA
TGCAGTGCAAAGGGTGAAAAACTGTTTTTT
CSAKGEKLFF
>TRBD1|TRBJ1-1|TRBV10-3|NA
TGTGCCATCAGGACCTCCGGGACAGCCAACACTGAAGCTTTCTTT
CAIRTSGTANTEAFF
>TRBD1|TRBJ1-1|TRBV5-1|NA
TGCGCCAGCAGGAACTCGACAGGGGCGTATGAAGCTTTCTTT
CASRNSTGAYEAFF
>NA|TRBJ1-2|TRBV30|few
TGTGCCTGGAGTCGCGAGACACTTTCCTCCCGGGGCTACACCTTC
CAWSRETLSSRGYTF